This T cell receptor beta chain was observed in a study of cytomegalovirus exposure and HLA in healthy donors. On this clone itself: Antigen unknown.

CDR1 and CDR2 (germline): SQVTM, ANQGSEA. Trimming cost V 6 bases and J 2 bases; bases outside gene matches: 9. This CDR3 is built from 14 residues. PCR amplification relied on 60 Vbeta primers (plus 13 Jbeta primers). The assay was immunoSEQ multiplex PCR, and TCRdb's table has in-frame clones only and misses some. This table holds approximately 200,000 clones, approximately 80% found once. Study-wide results and limits: TRBV6-2, TRBV6-3 and some other V segments were unresolvable in 87-base-pair reads.

This receptor was identified in a girl aged 5-17 years in good health and CMV-seronegative. V is TRBV29-1 and J is TRBJ1-1; 7 bases agree with TRBD1. Input material: PBMCs. CDR3 amino acids: CSVRDSITNTEAFF. The CDR3 bases are TGCAGCGTCAGGGACAGTATAACAAACACTGAAGCTTTCTTT.